These 6 T cell receptor beta chains were sequenced from one sample in a study of T-cell reconstitution after alpha-beta-depleted transplantation in children. For TCRbeta, the library was prepared with unique molecular identifiers. One entry per CDR3 protein results from TCRdb running MiXCR on the PCR reads. The sample records approximately 98,000 distinct CDR3 sequences, 5% to 8% being singletons. This specimen consisted of PBMCs, mostly from graft donor cells, obtained 360 days after TCRalphabeta/CD19-depleted stem cell transplant. The receptors derive from a male patient aged 2 to 10 who had a stem cell transplant for acute lymphoblastic leukemia, so the T cells may come from the graft donor.

This sequence joins TRBV10-3 and TRBJ2-3, with 7 bases aligning to TRBD2. The CDR3 covers 17 residues. Germline values: CDR1 ENHRY, CDR2 SYGVKD. The ends lost 3 bases at V and 4 bases at J; junction bases unmatched: 13. Here the CDR3 DNA reads TGTGCCATCAGTGACCTCGCCAGGGAGGGTTTTGCAGATACGCAGTATTTT. Amino acid sequence: CAISDLAREGFADTQYF.

This clonotype appeared many times. The CDR3 loop reads CASSLGTSPPLAKNIQYF. The CDR3 region has the DNA TGTGCCAGCAGCTTGGGGACTAGTCCCCCCTTAGCCAAAAACATTCAGTACTTC. The chain combines TRBV7-6 with TRBJ2-4; 8 bases match TRBD2. From germline, CDR1 is SGHVS and CDR2 FNYEAQ. The CDR3 runs to 18 residues. V shed 3 bases and J 0 bases; nucleotides not matched to a gene: 10.

This clonotype has more than one count but fewer than ten. V is TRBV11-2 and J is TRBJ2-3; 9 nucleotides align to TRBD1. This CDR3 comprises 18 residues. Unmatched junction bases numbered 13, after V lost 3 bases and J lost 3 bases. The germline V gene encodes CDR1 SGHAT and CDR2 FQNNGV. The CDR3: CASSLGDRAFSRTDTQYF. Written as DNA, the CDR3 is TGTGCCAGCAGCTTGGGGGACAGGGCCTTTTCGAGAACAGATACGCAGTATTTT.

This clonotype came up many times. The gene calls are TRBV29-1 and TRBJ1-1; D is unclear. The CDR3 is 11 amino acids. Per germline, CDR1 SQVTM and CDR2 ANQGSEA. Trimming shortened V by 1 base and J by 4 bases, and 4 bases separated the two germline ends. CDR3 DNA: TGCAGCGTTGAAGGGAGCACTGAAGCTTTCTTT. Protein product: CSVEGSTEAFF. Full variable domain (remainder filled in from reference TRBV29-1 and TRBJ1-1): SAVISQKPSRDICQRGTSLTIQCQVDSQVTMMFWYRQQPGQSLTLIATANQGSEATYESGFVIDKFPISRPNLTFSTLTVSNMSPEDSSIYLCSVEGSTEAFFGQGTRLTVV.

This clonotype was seen a handful of times. The genes are TRBV20-1 and TRBJ2-7, with 7 bases lining up with TRBD1. J was trimmed by 5 bases and V by 7 bases; bases with no gene match: 8. Germline CDR1 DFQATT, CDR2 SNEGSKA (reference sequence). CDR3 length: 12 residues. DNA for the CDR3: TGCAGTGGGATCCGAGGGGGCCACGAGCAGTACTTC. Its protein is CSGIRGGHEQYF.

This clonotype was seen repeatedly, ten times or more. V and J are TRBV4-3 and TRBJ1-5; D remains ambiguous. The germline CDR1 and CDR2 sequences are LGHNA and YSLEER. The CDR3 extends over 14 amino acids. Trimming left V 1 base short and J 0 bases short, with 4 bases between. The CDR3 DNA is TGCGCCAGCAGCCAAGGACTTAGCAATCAGCCCCAGCATTTT. Amino acid sequence: CASSQGLSNQPQHF.